This T cell receptor beta chain was retrieved from a study of cytomegalovirus exposure and HLA in healthy donors. PCR used 60 Vbeta primers and 13 Jbeta primers. This table comes from immunoSEQ multiplex PCR, and its TCRdb copy is limited to in-frame clones, with some not included. The data show about 160,000 clones, roughly 75% seen once. The CDR3 has 14 amino acids. Trimming pared 6 bases from V and 6 bases from J, leaving 18 bases between. CDR1 is MRHNA and CDR2 is SNTAGT in the germline V gene. The V and J genes are TRBV6-4 and TRBJ2-7; D is possibly TRBD2 (6 bases). The sequenced sample was PBMCs. The clonotype was recovered from a female donor in good health and CMV-seronegative. CDR3 region: CASSSLTSLAEQYF. CDR3 in DNA: TGTGCCAGCAGCTCTCTGACTAGTCTAGCCGAGCAGTACTTC.